These 25 T cell receptor beta chains were all obtained from the same sample, sequenced in a study of cytomegalovirus exposure and HLA in healthy donors. PCR primers comprised 60 Vbeta and 13 Jbeta primers. Method: immunoSEQ multiplex PCR; TCRdb's copy keeps in-frame clones and lacks some. Of some 140,000 clones in the sample, 73% were seen once. Sequencing was done on a sample of PBMCs. The receptors shown here come from a woman in her forties in good health and CMV-seronegative.

This sequence joins TRBV18 and TRBJ1-2, with 7 bases identical to TRBD1. The CDR3 is 14 amino acids. Germline CDR1 reads KGHSH; CDR2 reads LQKENI. V lost 2 bases, J lost 5 bases, and 5 bases stayed unmatched. This chain's CDR3 is CASSPSGTAYGYTF. The CDR3 DNA follows: TGTGCCAGCTCACCAAGTGGGACAGCATATGGCTACACCTTC.

The chain uses TRBV7-9 and TRBJ1-1, with TRBD1 matching 7 bases. The V gene's germline CDR1 is SEHNR and CDR2 FQNEAQ (reference sequence). V lost 0 bases to trimming and J lost 6 bases; unmatched junction nucleotides: 13. The CDR3 totals 17 residues. The DNA of the CDR3 is TGTGCCAGCAGCTTAGCTTATATCGGGCAGGGGGAGCCTGAAGCTTTCTTT. It encodes CASSLAYIGQGEPEAFF. Full variable domain (remainder filled in from reference TRBV7-9 and TRBJ1-1): DTGVSQNPRHKITKRGQNVTFRCDPISEHNRLYWYRQTLGQGPEFLTYFQNEAQLEKSRLLSDRFSAERPKGSFSTLEIQRTEQGDSAMYLCASSLAYIGQGEPEAFFGQGTRLTVV.

J is TRBJ2-3 and V is TRBV6-1; TRBD1 is a possible D gene (5 bases). Trimming shortened V by 3 bases and J by 3 bases, and 13 bases separated the two germline ends. The CDR3 loop spans 15 amino acids. Looked up from germline, CDR1 is MNHNS and CDR2 is SASEGT. CDR3 nucleotides: TGTGCCAGCAGTGAGGGCTGGGGCCGAACAGATACGCAGTATTTT. Protein sequence: CASSEGWGRTDTQYF.

The chain recombines TRBV14 with TRBJ1-4; 11 bases fit TRBD1. Germline values: CDR1 SGHDN, CDR2 FVKESK. CDR3 length equals 15 residues. The ends lost 2 bases at V and 7 bases at J; junction bases unmatched: 3. CDR3: CASSQWTGGGEKLFF. The CDR3 nucleotides are TGTGCCAGCAGCCAATGGACAGGGGGCGGTGAAAAACTGTTTTTT. Filled out from reference TRBV14 and TRBJ1-4, the complete variable domain reads EAGVTQFPSHSVIEKGQTVTLRCDPISGHDNLYWYRRVMGKEIKFLLHFVKESKQDESGMPNNRFLAERTGGTYSTLKVQPAELEDSGVYFCASSQWTGGGEKLFFGSGTQLSVL.

The chain employs TRBV2 and TRBJ2-1; 12 nucleotides line up with TRBD2. There are 16 residues in the CDR3. V was clipped by 5 bases and J by 9 bases; unmatched bases: 11. CDR1 SNHLY and CDR2 FYNNEI come from the germline V gene. The DNA of the CDR3 is TGTGCCAGCAGTCAAACTAGCGGGGGGCGCCCGGGTGAGCAGTTCTTC. This codes for CASSQTSGGRPGEQFF.

The chain employs TRBV5-4 and TRBJ1-2; D might be TRBD1 (6 bases). V lost 2 bases and J 5 bases, leaving 13 bases between the germline ends. CDR3 size: 14 residues. The V gene's germline CDR1 is SGHNT and CDR2 YYREEE (reference sequence). CDR3: CASSFGQFTYGYTF. CDR3 nucleotide sequence: TGTGCCAGCAGCTTCGGACAGTTTACGTATGGCTACACCTTC.

This CDR3 reads CASSLFPGANTGELFF. The CDR3 DNA follows: TGTGCCAGCAGCTTATTCCCGGGGGCGAACACCGGGGAGCTGTTTTTT. This rearrangement joins TRBV7-2 to TRBJ2-2, with a possible D match to TRBD2 (6 bases). CDR1 and CDR2 from the germline V gene are SGHTA and FQGNSA. There are 16 residues in the CDR3. Deletions cut 2 bases from V and 0 bases from J, with 10 bases between.

Here the CDR3 DNA reads TGTGCCAGCAGCCGGGGACAGGGGGATTCACCCCTCCACTTT. Translation: CASSRGQGDSPLHF. The gene calls are TRBV4-2 and TRBJ1-6, with 11 bases matching TRBD1. CDR3 size: 14 residues. V dropped 4 bases and J dropped 8; count of bases not matched to a gene: 1. Per germline, CDR1 LGHNA and CDR2 YNFKEQ.

This clone has more than one count but fewer than ten. The J gene is TRBJ2-1, the V gene TRBV5-4, with 8 positions matching TRBD2. This CDR3 comprises 15 residues. The trim removed 2 bases at V and 8 bases at J, leaving 9 bases unmatched. CDR1 and CDR2 from the germline V gene are SGHNT and YYREEE (reference sequence). CDR3 loop: CASSFGGALKDEQFF. Written as DNA, the CDR3 is TGTGCCAGCAGCTTCGGGGGGGCGTTGAAGGATGAGCAGTTCTTC.

The chain links TRBV7-2 to TRBJ1-4; 7 nucleotides match TRBD1. The length of the CDR3 is 17 residues. Germline loops: CDR1 SGHTA, CDR2 FQGNSA. The junction had 17 bases not matched to a gene; V was cut back by 5 bases and J by 8 bases. This CDR3 reads CASSPTTRQGRGEKLFF. For the CDR3, the DNA is TGTGCCAGCAGCCCCACAACGAGACAGGGCCGAGGGGAAAAACTGTTTTTT.

This chain links TRBV29-1 with TRBJ1-2; 9 bases agree with TRBD1. The CDR3 totals 17 residues. The germline CDR1 and CDR2 sequences are SQVTM and ANQGSEA. V gave up 4 bases and J gave up 2 bases; unmatched junction bases: 14. The CDR3 here is CSVVLILGQGVNYGYTF. CDR3 nucleotides: TGCAGCGTTGTTTTAATCCTGGGACAGGGAGTAAACTATGGCTACACCTTC.

The chain is built from TRBV6-1 and TRBJ2-1; D call uncertain. V was trimmed by 1 base and J by 0 bases, leaving 7 bases between them. The CDR3 has 15 residues. CDR1 is MNHNS and CDR2 is SASEGT in the germline V gene. The CDR3 DNA reads TGTGCCAGCAGTGAAGGTTTCGGCTCCTACAATGAGCAGTTCTTC. As protein: CASSEGFGSYNEQFF.

V gene TRBV6-6 combines with J gene TRBJ1-1; D not resolved. Germline values: CDR1 MNHNY, CDR2 SVGAGI (reference sequence). The CDR3 runs 12 residues. Trimming cost V 8 bases and J 4 bases, with 11 bases left between them. The DNA for the CDR3 is TGTGCCAGCCAAAATTACGGCACTGAAGCTTTCTTT. Residues: CASQNYGTEAFF.

The rearrangement uses TRBV5-6 and TRBJ1-1; D gene ambiguous. V gave up 1 base and J gave up 0 bases, with 7 bases separating them. The CDR3 spans 14 residues. CDR1 and CDR2 from the germline V gene are SGHDT and YYEEEE. The CDR3 loop is CASSLSGVNTEAFF. CDR3 in DNA: TGTGCCAGCAGCTTGAGCGGTGTGAACACTGAAGCTTTCTTT.

The chain links TRBV2 to TRBJ1-2, with D possibly matching TRBD1 (5 bases). Between the trimmed V and J ends, which lost 9 bases and 0 bases, there was a span of 17 bases. CDR1 and CDR2 (germline): SNHLY, FYNNEI. The CDR3 is made up of 15 amino acids. Written as DNA, the CDR3 is TGTGCCAGTGCAGGGAGTTCGGGGGCTAACTATGGCTACACCTTC. Protein: CASAGSSGANYGYTF.

This sequence joins TRBV5-6 and TRBJ1-2; D not certain. Trimming removed 3 bases from V and 4 bases from J, with 7 bases in between. The CDR3 length is 12 residues. From germline, CDR1 is SGHDT and CDR2 YYEEEE. In DNA form, the CDR3 reads TGTGCCAGCAGCTCGGGGTCCTATGGCTACACCTTC. Translation gives CASSSGSYGYTF. The whole variable domain, filled in from reference TRBV5-6 and TRBJ1-2, reads DAGVTQSPTHLIKTRGQQVTLRCSPKSGHDTVSWYQQALGQGPQFIFQYYEEEERQRGNFPDRFSGHQFPNYSSELNVNALLLGDSALYLCASSSGSYGYTFGSGTRLTVV.

The chain links TRBV5-1 to TRBJ2-7; no definite D call. V was cut by 2 bases and J by 5 bases, with 11 bases left in between. The CDR3 extends over 13 amino acids. CDR1 and CDR2 (germline): SGHRS, YFSETQ. The CDR3 nucleotides read TGCGCCAGCAGCTTCGCACAGCCGGACGAGCAGTACTTC. Translating it yields CASSFAQPDEQYF.

The chain combines TRBV5-3 with TRBJ1-1; 9 positions agree with TRBD1. Being an ORF, TRBV5-3 has a function that is uncertain. CDR3 length equals 14 residues. V shed 3 bases and J 6 bases; nucleotides not matched to a gene: 6. The CDR3, as DNA: TGTGCCAGAAGCTCGGACAGGGGACGGCCTGAAGCTTTCTTT. It codes for CARSSDRGRPEAFF.

CDR3 nucleotide sequence: TGTGCCAGCAGCCCCGCTAGCGGGCCTAACCAAGAGACCCAGTACTTC. As protein: CASSPASGPNQETQYF. V usage is TRBV7-3 and J usage is TRBJ2-5; TRBD2 agrees at 8 bases. Germline V gives CDR1 SGHTA, CDR2 FQGTGA. Germline trimming cut 5 bases from V and 0 bases from J; bases unmatched to any gene: 8. The CDR3 length is 16 residues.

CDR3 residues: CASSLTAGLIYGYTF. CDR3 bases: TGTGCCAGCAGTTTAACTGCGGGGCTGATCTATGGCTACACCTTC. V and J are TRBV27 and TRBJ1-2; the D gene is possibly TRBD1 (5 bases). The CDR3 consists of 15 residues. CDR1 MNHEY and CDR2 SMNVEV come from the germline V gene (reference sequence). Trimming removed 2 bases from V and 4 bases from J, with 14 bases in between.

This rearrangement joins TRBV5-1 to TRBJ2-2, with D hard to call. This CDR3 contains 14 residues. Per germline, CDR1 SGHRS and CDR2 YFSETQ. Trimming took off 3 bases at V and 4 bases at J, with 10 bases between the two ends. The CDR3 sequence is CASSSNLGTGELFF. The CDR3 nucleotides read TGCGCCAGCAGCTCGAATCTCGGCACCGGGGAGCTGTTTTTT.

In its sample, this clone was seen a few times. The V gene is TRBV5-1, the J gene TRBJ1-1; TRBD1 might be the D (6 bases). Looked up from germline, CDR1 is SGHRS and CDR2 is YFSETQ. The CDR3 has 18 amino acids. V lost 1 base and J 0 bases, leaving 19 bases between the germline ends. CDR3 in DNA: TGCGCCAGCAGCTTGACGGGGGGGGCCGGGAGGATGAACACTGAAGCTTTCTTT. It is translated as CASSLTGGAGRMNTEAFF.

This chain uses TRBV4-1 with TRBJ2-1; no clear D. This CDR3 spans 15 amino acids. Germline V lookup: CDR1 MGHRA, CDR2 YSYEKL. The germline V and J ends were trimmed by 4 bases and 6 bases, with 16 bases remaining between them. The CDR3 region is CASSRHDAGTNEQFF. The CDR3, as DNA: TGCGCCAGCAGCCGACATGACGCAGGAACCAATGAGCAGTTCTTC.

This chain's CDR3 is CASSQVSRGSPYGYTF. DNA of the CDR3: TGTGCCAGCAGCCAAGTTTCGCGAGGTTCCCCCTATGGCTACACCTTC. The chain combines TRBV4-2 with TRBJ1-2; D uncertain. Trimming cost V 1 base and J 4 bases, with 16 bases left between them. CDR1 is LGHNA and CDR2 is YNFKEQ in the germline V gene. The CDR3 runs to 16 residues.

This clone was counted only a few times. V is TRBV4-2 and J is TRBJ1-2, with D perhaps TRBD1 (5 bases). Trimming removed 1 base at V and 4 bases at J, with 13 bases between. The CDR3 is made up of 15 amino acids. Germline CDR1 and CDR2: LGHNA and YNFKEQ. The CDR3 loop is CASSQGSTGLYGYTF. CDR3 sequence (DNA): TGTGCCAGCAGCCAAGGTTCAACAGGCCTCTATGGCTACACCTTC.